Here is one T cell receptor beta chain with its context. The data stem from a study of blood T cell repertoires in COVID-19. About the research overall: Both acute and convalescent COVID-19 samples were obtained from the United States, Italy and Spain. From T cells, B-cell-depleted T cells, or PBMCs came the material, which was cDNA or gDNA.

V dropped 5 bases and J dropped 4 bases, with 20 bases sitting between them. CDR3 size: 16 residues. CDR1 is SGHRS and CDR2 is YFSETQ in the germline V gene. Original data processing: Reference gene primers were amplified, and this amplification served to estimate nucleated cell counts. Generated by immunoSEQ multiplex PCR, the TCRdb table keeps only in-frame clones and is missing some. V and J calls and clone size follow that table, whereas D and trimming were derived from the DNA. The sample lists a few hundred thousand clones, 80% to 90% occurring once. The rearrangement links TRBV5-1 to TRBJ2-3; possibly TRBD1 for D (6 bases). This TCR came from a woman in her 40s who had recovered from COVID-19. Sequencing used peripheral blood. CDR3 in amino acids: CASRAGQIRVPDTQYF. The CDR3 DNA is TGCGCCAGCAGAGCCGGACAGATCAGGGTCCCAGATACGCAGTATTTT.